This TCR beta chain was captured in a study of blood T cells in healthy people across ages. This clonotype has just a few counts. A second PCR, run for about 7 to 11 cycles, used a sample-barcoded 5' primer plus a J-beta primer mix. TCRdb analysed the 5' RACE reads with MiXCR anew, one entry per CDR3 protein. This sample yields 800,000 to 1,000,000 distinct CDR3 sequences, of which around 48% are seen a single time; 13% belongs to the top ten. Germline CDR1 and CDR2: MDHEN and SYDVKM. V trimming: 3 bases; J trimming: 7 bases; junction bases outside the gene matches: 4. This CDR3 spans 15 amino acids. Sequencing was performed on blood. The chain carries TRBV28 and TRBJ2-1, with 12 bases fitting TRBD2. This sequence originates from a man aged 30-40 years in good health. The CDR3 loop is CASSFPSGGANEQFF. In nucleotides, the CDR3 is TGTGCCAGCAGTTTCCCTAGCGGGGGGGCTAATGAGCAGTTCTTC.